This T cell receptor (beta chain) was retrieved from a study of shared clonotypes between healthy human individuals. Generated by immunoSEQ multiplex PCR, the TCRdb table keeps only in-frame clones and is missing some. The sample lists around 2.3 million clones, 95% seen once, with around 0.13% in the top ten. This clonotype was sampled from a man between 18 and 29 years old in good health. Sequencing used naive CD4+ T cells sorted from blood. The subset here: CD45RA+ positively selected.

The CDR3 sequence: CACGLAGGPFYEQFF. CDR3 sequence (DNA): TGTGCCTGCGGACTAGCGGGAGGGCCATTCTATGAGCAGTTCTTC. The chain combines TRBV11-2 with TRBJ2-1, with TRBD2 matching over 15 bases. Germline V gene data show CDR1 as SGHAT and CDR2 as FQNNGV. The trim removed 11 bases at V and 8 bases at J, leaving 10 bases unmatched. This CDR3 region has 15 residues.